Listed below are T cell receptor beta chains from one sample, sequenced in a study of OX40 agonist ivuxolimab in advanced cancers. Some clones are missing from TCRdb's copy, which holds only in-frame ones; the method was immunoSEQ multiplex PCR. The sample has approximately 77,000 clones, about 84% seen once; the top ten hold around 0.51%. Sample: CD4+ or CD8+ T cells sorted from blood, taken in a trial of the OX40 agonist ivuxolimab. The receptors stem from an adult with an advanced solid tumor such as melanoma, head and neck, liver or kidney cancer. CDR3s leave out the opening cysteine and the closing phenylalanine or tryptophan.

TRBV19	TRBJ1-3	ASMVNGNSGNTIY
TRBV6-6	TRBJ2-7	ASRRTGMSGNYEQY
TRBV19	TRBJ2-2	ASRESNTGELF
TRBV28	TRBJ2-7	ASSPGPYEQY
TRBV4-3	TRBJ2-3	ASSRVSGGSTDTQY
TRBV7-2	TRBJ2-7	ASSLDRQSYEQY
TRBV28	TRBJ1-2	ASSLARVIGYT
TRBV4-3	TRBJ1-3	ASSQDLRAGSGNTIY
TRBV28	TRBJ1-5	ASSLRGSGNQPQH
TRBV5-1	TRBJ1-2	ASSLSRTSGYT
TRBV5-1	TRBJ1-1	ASSFDGTGYTEAF
TRBV6-5	TRBJ2-7	ASSDRGSTYEQY
TRBV7-9	TRBJ1-4	ASRKAENEKLF
TRBV19	TRBJ1-2	AIQGATGYT
TRBV6-6	TRBJ2-1	ASSYPRDEQF
TRBV7-2	TRBJ2-7	ASILGQSGEQY
TRBV6-1	TRBJ2-2	ASRSDRVAGELF
TRBV29-1	TRBJ2-1	SVDGGQGYYNEQF
TRBV9	TRBJ2-3	ASSTRPSGRSTDTQY
TRBV30	TRBJ1-2	AWSLQGGPYGYT
TRBV18	TRBJ2-3	ASSPIRDTQY
TRBV2	TRBJ1-1	ASRKQGPNTEAF
TRBV27	TRBJ1-5	ASSNRVDQPQH
TRBV7-2	TRBJ2-2	ASSLGTGADSGELF
TRBV6-1	TRBJ1-3	ASATGVLSGNTIY
TRBV11-2	TRBJ2-4	AVSAVAKNIQY
TRBV9	TRBJ2-1	ASSPQTSGVGEQF
TRBV5-1	TRBJ1-6	ASSFGGQWNNSPLH
TRBV4-3	TRBJ1-3	ASSQVNGNTIY
TRBV7-3	TRBJ2-4	ASSPGSGRSRNIQY
TRBV6-1	TRBJ1-6	ASSDRQGSDSPLH
TRBV28	TRBJ1-6	ASSPSLSPLH
TRBV6-5	TRBJ1-2	ASSYGGGYGYT
TRBV15	TRBJ2-7	ATSRDLRSVDEQY
TRBV9	TRBJ2-2	ATTKREAGELF
TRBV4-3	TRBJ2-7	ASSLQAGLSYEQY
TRBV29-1	TRBJ1-3	SVLWNSGNTIY
TRBV7-7	TRBJ2-3	ASSYPFGPDTQY
TRBV19	TRBJ2-2	ASSFQAQPGELF
TRBV19	TRBJ2-5	ASSPTGQAFQETQY
TRBV4-3	TRBJ2-2	ASSQDGAVDGELF
TRBV19	TRBJ2-7	ASSGTSGKYEQY
TRBV2	TRBJ1-1	ARGTIGLNTEAF